The clone carrying this T cell receptor beta chain has a single count. Its specificity is not known. Germline assignment: CDR1 KGHDR and CDR2 SFDVKD. This CDR3 spans 13 amino acids. The V gene end was trimmed by 4 bases and the J gene end by 9 bases; junction bases not matched to a gene: 4. The CDR3 regions of TCR beta were amplified from RNA transcripts. The HTBI set primed first-round TCR CDR3 RT-PCR. Each CDR3 protein is one row after TCRdb ran MiXCR on the multiplex PCR reads. The sample lists hundreds of thousands of distinct CDR3 sequences, over 40% seen once, with about 7.2% in the top ten. Patients were excluded for uncontrolled infection, other autoimmune disease, pregnancy or lactation. On the basis of clinical symptoms, serum thyroxine and TRAb, thyroid ultrasound and orbital computed tomography, diagnoses were made. This sample is part of a study of T cells in Graves' hyperthyroidism and ophthalmopathy.

The study's findings and limits: Separating ophthalmopathy from stable hyperthyroidism was achieved by a 13 V-J model.

This sequence originates from an adult man with Graves' disease, either hyperthyroidism or ophthalmopathy (not recorded which). The chain uses TRBV24-1 and TRBJ1-5, with 8 positions matching TRBD1. What was sequenced was peripheral blood or thyroid tissue (not recorded which). The CDR3 DNA is TGTGCCACCAGTGAAGGGACAGGTTGGCCCCAGCATTTT. Its protein is CATSEGTGWPQHF.